The 9 T cell receptor beta chains presented below share a single source sample, sequenced in a study of blood T cell repertoires in COVID-19. Sequencing was performed with immunoSEQ multiplex PCR; in TCRdb, only in-frame clones are kept and a portion is missing. The sample carries around 150,000 clones, roughly 84% recorded once. The sample consisted of peripheral blood. The source is a young man with COVID-19, enrolled during active disease.

CDR3 sequence reads: CASSLSGTPSTDTQYF. CDR3 nucleotides: TGTGCCAGCAGCTTATCAGGAACCCCTAGCACAGATACGCAGTATTTT. The rearrangement links TRBV5-5 to TRBJ2-3, with D unresolved. V lost 2 bases and J lost 0, with 13 bases in between. The germline V gene has CDR1 SGHKS and CDR2 YYEKEE (reference sequence). This CDR3 spans 16 amino acids.

This rearrangement joins TRBV11-1 to TRBJ2-1; TRBD2 agrees at 11 bases. V trimming: 0 bases; J trimming: 4 bases; junction bases outside the gene matches: 5. The CDR3 has 17 amino acids. Germline V lookup: CDR1 SGHAT, CDR2 FQDESV (reference sequence). The CDR3 protein is CASSLAAGTSGYNEQFF. DNA of the CDR3: TGTGCCAGCAGCTTAGCGGCGGGGACTAGCGGATACAATGAGCAGTTCTTC.

V gene TRBV2 combines with J gene TRBJ2-1; 9 bases match TRBD2. The CDR3 has 15 residues. CDR1 is SNHLY and CDR2 is FYNNEI in the germline V gene. V lost 7 bases, J lost 3 bases, and 7 bases stayed unmatched. This CDR3 is CASTPTSGNYNEQFF. The DNA of the CDR3 is TGTGCCAGCACACCGACTAGCGGAAACTACAATGAGCAGTTCTTC.

CDR3 residues: CASSPTAMNTEAFF. The CDR3 coding sequence is TGTGCCAGCAGCCCGACAGCCATGAACACTGAAGCTTTCTTT. This chain connects TRBV7-3 to TRBJ1-1; possible D gene TRBD1, 5 bases. V dropped 5 bases and J dropped 0 bases, with 10 bases sitting between them. This CDR3 contains 14 residues. In germline, CDR1 is SGHTA, CDR2 FQGTGA.

The CDR3 sequence is CASNLGLSSEQYF. Written as DNA, the CDR3 is TGTGCCAGCAACTTGGGACTGTCAAGCGAGCAGTACTTC. The V call is TRBV6-1, the J call TRBJ2-7; possibly TRBD2 for D (6 bases). Germline V gives CDR1 MNHNS, CDR2 SASEGT. Trimming removed 7 bases from V and 6 bases from J, with 16 bases in between. This CDR3 region has 13 residues.

This clone was recorded a few times. The gene calls are TRBV3-1 (or the pseudogene TRBV3-2) and TRBJ1-1, with D unclear. Looked up from germline, CDR1 is LGHDT and CDR2 is YNNKEL (reference sequence). The CDR3 runs to 15 residues. With 4 bases removed from V and 6 bases from J, the gap between germline ends came to 18 bases. The CDR3 region is CASSLLDRFRAEAFF. The DNA for the CDR3 is TGTGCCAGCAGCCTCCTAGATCGGTTTCGCGCTGAAGCTTTCTTT.

The chain links TRBV14 to TRBJ2-2; 13 nucleotides agree with TRBD2. Germline V lookup: CDR1 SGHDN, CDR2 FVKESK. The CDR3 is 15 residues long. Losses at the gene ends were 4 bases for V and 6 bases for J; bases not matched to a gene: 2. For the CDR3, the DNA is TGTGCCAGCAGCCGACTAGCGGGAGGATCCGGGGAGCTGTTTTTT. Its protein is CASSRLAGGSGELFF.

This chain links TRBV2 with TRBJ2-4; D gene unclear. CDR1 and CDR2 from the germline V gene are SNHLY and FYNNEI. CDR3 length: 14 residues. V lost 1 base and J 9 bases, leaving 13 bases between the germline ends. The CDR3 loop reads CASSEDSIFAIQYF. The CDR3, as DNA: TGTGCCAGCAGTGAAGATAGCATATTCGCCATTCAGTACTTC.

The rearrangement links TRBV13 to TRBJ2-4; TRBD1 matches at 9 bases. The V segment lost 0 bases and the J segment 9 bases; nucleotides outside the gene matches: 9. The CDR3 runs to 16 residues. Germline V gives CDR1 PRHDT, CDR2 FYEKMQ (reference sequence). The CDR3 bases are TGTGCCAGCAGCTTAGGCCGGGACAGGGTCAAGGCCATTCAGTACTTC. Amino acids: CASSLGRDRVKAIQYF.